The clone carrying this T cell receptor (beta chain) was observed many times. This entry belongs to a study of T cells in Graves' hyperthyroidism and ophthalmopathy. V was clipped by 0 bases and J by 5 bases, with 8 bases between them. The CDR3 is 13 residues long. Germline V CDR1 and CDR2: SGDLS, YYNGEE. Using RNA transcripts as the source, TCR beta CDR3 regions were amplified. A first-round RT-PCR of the TCR CDR3 used the HTBI primer set. TCRdb processed the multiplex PCR reads anew with MiXCR; each CDR3 protein has one entry. The sample includes 490,000 or so distinct CDR3 sequences, 46% seen only once; the top ten take about two fifths.

Sequenced sample: peripheral blood or thyroid tissue (not recorded which). This TCR derives from an adult woman with Graves' disease, either hyperthyroidism or ophthalmopathy (not recorded which). The rearrangement joins TRBV9 to TRBJ2-5; the D is unclear. The CDR3 protein is CASSVGFQETQYF. Written as DNA, the CDR3 is TGTGCCAGCAGCGTAGGCTTCCAGGAGACCCAGTACTTC.